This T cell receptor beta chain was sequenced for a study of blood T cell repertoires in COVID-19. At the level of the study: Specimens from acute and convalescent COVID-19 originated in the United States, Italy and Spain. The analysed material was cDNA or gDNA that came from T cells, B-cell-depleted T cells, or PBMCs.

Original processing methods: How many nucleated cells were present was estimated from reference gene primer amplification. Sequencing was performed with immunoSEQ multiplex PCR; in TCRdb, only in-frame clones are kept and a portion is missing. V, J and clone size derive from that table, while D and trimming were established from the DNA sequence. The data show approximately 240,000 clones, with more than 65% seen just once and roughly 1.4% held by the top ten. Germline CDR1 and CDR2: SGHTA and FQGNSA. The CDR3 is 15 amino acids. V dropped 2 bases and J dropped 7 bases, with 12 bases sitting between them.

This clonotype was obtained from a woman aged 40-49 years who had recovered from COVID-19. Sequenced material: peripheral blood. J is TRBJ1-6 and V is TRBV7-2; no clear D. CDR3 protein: CASSLSLVRNSPLHF. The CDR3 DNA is TGTGCCAGCAGCTTAAGTCTGGTGAGGAATTCACCCCTCCACTTT.